Detailed here is one T cell receptor beta chain. Its antigen is currently unknown. Sequencing depth was up to 500,000 reads per sample. Clones were sequenced by immunoSEQ multiplex PCR, and TCRdb holds only the in-frame ones, with some missing. The table lists roughly 70,000 clones, around 85% of them singletons. The germline V gene has CDR1 MNHEY and CDR2 SMNVEV (reference sequence). The CDR3 contains 18 residues. Losses at the gene ends were 2 bases for V and 5 bases for J; bases not matched to a gene: 14. This sample stems from a study of pediatric ulcerative colitis. General study findings and limits: Rectal repertoires separated controls, mild-moderate and acute severe colitis. This repertoire reflects total lymphocytes rather than subpopulations like regulatory T cells.

The sample taken for sequencing was blood. This chain joins TRBV27 and TRBJ2-5; 10 bases line up with TRBD1. This clonotype was sampled from a boy aged 5 to 17 with severe ulcerative colitis. The DNA for the CDR3 is TGTGCCAGCAGTTTAGCCGGGACAGGGGACCCACCCAGGGAGACCCAGTACTTC. Its translation is CASSLAGTGDPPRETQYF.